This record looks at one TCR beta chain sequence and its context. Its binding antigen is unknown. No base quality information exists; no much larger clone differs at one position. These reads were obtained on an Illumina HiSeq 2500. TCR beta libraries were prepared by quantitative 5'-RACE with molecular barcodes. In the original analysis: Disease-linked TCR variants were identified with a new computational method built on a probabilistic model of VDJ rearrangement. TCRdb trimmed public reads at Q25 via fastp, called clones via MiXCR and kept in-frame beta chains. Entries that share a CDR3 protein sequence are merged under the most common genes and DNA. The V and J calls here are based on TCRdb, not the publication. Counted in this sample were a few hundred thousand distinct CDR3 sequences; 17% of them appeared once. In total, the top ten clones hold 1% of the sample. The data derive from a study of CD8 T cells in ankylosing spondylitis (dated by TCRdb to between 2016 and 2019). Study-level background: The study set out to find disease-linked TCR variants by profiling T cell receptor beta repertoires in ankylosing spondylitis patients and healthy donors. The full study cohort was made up of roughly 25 ankylosing spondylitis patients and roughly 98 healthy donors. Peripheral blood samples were taken, and synovial fluid was additionally collected from ankylosing spondylitis patients.

On the study overall, not on this receptor specifically: A TCR beta motif made up of several highly homologous amino acid variants appeared to be characteristic of blood from ankylosing spondylitis patients. Some of the motif variants had been reported before in the synovial fluid and blood of reactive arthritis patients, a finding that suggests common disease-initiation mechanisms. According to the report, matched synovial fluid samples from ankylosing spondylitis patients were significantly enriched for the disease-linked clones. The disease-linked clones had a CD8+ phenotype and were found at relatively low frequencies in peripheral blood.

The sequenced sample was blood, either unsorted or a sorted T cell fraction (not recorded which). This sequence originates from a male donor with ankylosing spondylitis.

The DNA is as follows: TGTGCCAGCAGTTTGAACAGTCGGGGGGGGACCCAGCATTTT. Its translation reads: CASSLNSRGGTQHF. This chain is built from TRBV28 and TRBJ1-5, and the D gene may be TRBD1, 5 bases matching. From a lookup of the germline V gene, CDR1 and CDR2 are MDHEN and SYDVKM. Reading from cysteine to phenylalanine, the CDR3 counts 14 amino acids. Solely the CDR3 DNA is kept, with 42 bases framed from the first base. At the junction V is shortened by 3 bases and J by 11 bases, with 17 bases in between. The full variable domain, completed from the reference TRBV28 and TRBJ1-5 proteins outside the CDR3, reads DVKVTQSSRYLVKRTGEKVFLECVQDMDHENMFWYRQDPGLGLRLIYFSYDVKMKEKGDIPEGYSVSREKKERFSLILESASTNQTSMYLCASSLNSRGGTQHFGDGTRLSIL.